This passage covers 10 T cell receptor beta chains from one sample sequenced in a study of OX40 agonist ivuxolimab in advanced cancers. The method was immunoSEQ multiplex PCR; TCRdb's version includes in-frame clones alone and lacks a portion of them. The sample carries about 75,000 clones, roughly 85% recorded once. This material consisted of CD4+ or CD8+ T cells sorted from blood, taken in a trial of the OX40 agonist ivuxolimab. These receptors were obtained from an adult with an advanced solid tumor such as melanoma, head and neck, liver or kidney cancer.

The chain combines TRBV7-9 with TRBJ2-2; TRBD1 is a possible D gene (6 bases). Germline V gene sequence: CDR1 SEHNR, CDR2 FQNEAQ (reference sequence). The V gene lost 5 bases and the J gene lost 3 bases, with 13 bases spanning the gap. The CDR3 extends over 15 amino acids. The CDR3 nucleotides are TGTGCCAGCAGCGCCGGACAGATCTACACCGGGGAGCTGTTTTTT. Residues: CASSAGQIYTGELFF.

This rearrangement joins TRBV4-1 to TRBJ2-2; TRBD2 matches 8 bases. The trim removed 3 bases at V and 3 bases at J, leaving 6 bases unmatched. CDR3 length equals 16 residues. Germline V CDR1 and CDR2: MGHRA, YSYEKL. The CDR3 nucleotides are TGCGCCAGCAGCCAGAAGCGGGGGCGCGACACCGGGGAGCTGTTTTTT. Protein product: CASSQKRGRDTGELFF.

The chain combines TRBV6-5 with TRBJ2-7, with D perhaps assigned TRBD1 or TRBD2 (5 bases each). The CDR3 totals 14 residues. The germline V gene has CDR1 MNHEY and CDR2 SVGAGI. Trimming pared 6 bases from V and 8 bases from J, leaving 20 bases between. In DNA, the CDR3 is TGTGCCAGCAGCCCAGACCGGGACCCTACTCAGCAGTACTTC. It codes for CASSPDRDPTQQYF.

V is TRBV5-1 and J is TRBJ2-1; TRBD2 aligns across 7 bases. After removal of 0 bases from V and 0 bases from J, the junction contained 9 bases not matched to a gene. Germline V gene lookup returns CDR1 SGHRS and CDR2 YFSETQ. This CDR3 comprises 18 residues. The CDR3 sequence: CASSLAFGGSPSYNEQFF. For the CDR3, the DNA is TGCGCCAGCAGCTTGGCTTTTGGCGGGAGCCCCTCCTACAATGAGCAGTTCTTC.

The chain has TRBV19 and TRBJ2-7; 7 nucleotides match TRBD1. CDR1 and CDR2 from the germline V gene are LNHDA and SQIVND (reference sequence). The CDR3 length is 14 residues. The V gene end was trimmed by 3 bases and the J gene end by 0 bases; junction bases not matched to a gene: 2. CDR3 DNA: TGTGCCAGTAGTATCGACAGGGACTCCTACGAGCAGTACTTC. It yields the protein CASSIDRDSYEQYF.

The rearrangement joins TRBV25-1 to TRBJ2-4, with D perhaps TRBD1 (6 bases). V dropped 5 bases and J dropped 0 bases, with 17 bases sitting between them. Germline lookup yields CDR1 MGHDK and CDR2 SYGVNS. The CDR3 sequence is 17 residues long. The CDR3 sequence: CASSSPRRGQAKNIQYF. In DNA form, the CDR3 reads TGTGCCAGCAGTTCCCCACGCAGGGGTCAAGCCAAAAACATTCAGTACTTC.

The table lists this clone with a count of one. The CDR3 sequence is CAIKGGSGAGELFF. The CDR3 DNA reads TGTGCCATCAAGGGCGGGAGTGGCGCCGGGGAGCTGTTTTTT. This chain uses TRBV10-3 with TRBJ2-2; 7 nucleotides line up with TRBD2. The V gene's germline CDR1 is ENHRY and CDR2 SYGVKD. The length of the CDR3 is 14 residues. Germline trimming cut 7 bases from V and 6 bases from J; bases unmatched to any gene: 8.

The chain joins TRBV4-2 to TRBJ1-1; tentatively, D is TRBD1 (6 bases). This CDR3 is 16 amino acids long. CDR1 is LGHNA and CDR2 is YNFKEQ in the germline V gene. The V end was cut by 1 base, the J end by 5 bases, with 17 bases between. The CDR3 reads CASSQVVTRRGTEAFF. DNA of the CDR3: TGTGCCAGCAGCCAAGTAGTTACAAGGAGGGGGACTGAAGCTTTCTTT.

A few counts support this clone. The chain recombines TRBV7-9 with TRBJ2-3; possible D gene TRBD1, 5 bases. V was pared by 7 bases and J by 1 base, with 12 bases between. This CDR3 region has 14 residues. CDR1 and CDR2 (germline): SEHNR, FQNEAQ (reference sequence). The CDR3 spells CASTLWGGTDTQYF. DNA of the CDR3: TGTGCCAGCACCCTCTGGGGCGGCACAGATACGCAGTATTTT. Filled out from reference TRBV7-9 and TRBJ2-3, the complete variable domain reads DTGVSQNPRHKITKRGQNVTFRCDPISEHNRLYWYRQTLGQGPEFLTYFQNEAQLEKSRLLSDRFSAERPKGSFSTLEIQRTEQGDSAMYLCASTLWGGTDTQYFGPGTRLTVL.

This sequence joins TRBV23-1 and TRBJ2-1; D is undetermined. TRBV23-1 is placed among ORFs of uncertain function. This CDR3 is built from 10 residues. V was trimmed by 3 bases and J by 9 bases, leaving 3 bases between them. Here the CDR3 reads CASSQAEQFF. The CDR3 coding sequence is TGCGCCAGCAGTCAGGCTGAGCAGTTCTTC.